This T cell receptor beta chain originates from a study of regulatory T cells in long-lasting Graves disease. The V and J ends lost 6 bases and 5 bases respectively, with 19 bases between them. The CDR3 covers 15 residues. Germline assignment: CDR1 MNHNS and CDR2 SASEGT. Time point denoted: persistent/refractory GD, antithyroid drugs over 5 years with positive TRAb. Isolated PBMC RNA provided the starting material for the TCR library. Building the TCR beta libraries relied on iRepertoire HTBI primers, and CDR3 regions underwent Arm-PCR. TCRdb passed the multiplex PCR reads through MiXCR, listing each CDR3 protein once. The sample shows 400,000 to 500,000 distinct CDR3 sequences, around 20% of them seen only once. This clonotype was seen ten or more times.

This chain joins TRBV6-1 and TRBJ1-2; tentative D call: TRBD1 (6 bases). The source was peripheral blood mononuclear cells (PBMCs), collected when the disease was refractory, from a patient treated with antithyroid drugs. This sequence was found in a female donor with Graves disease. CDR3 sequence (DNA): TGTGCCAGCAGGATAGATAAGGGACAATCATATGGCTACACCTTC. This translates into CASRIDKGQSYGYTF.